Sequencing of this T cell receptor beta chain was carried out in a study of shared clonotypes between healthy human individuals. Donors included only healthy HIV-negative adults lacking recent acute infections or vaccinations. Into CD45RA+ naive and CD45RA-negative memory subsets, the CD4+ cells were split. J lost 5 bases, V lost 1 base, and 10 bases had no gene match. CDR1 and CDR2 (germline): SGHVS, FNYEAQ. The CDR3 sequence is 16 residues long. A word on this clone: Its matching antigen is unknown.

The assay was immunoSEQ multiplex PCR, and TCRdb's table has in-frame clones only and misses some. The sample has over a million clones; around 98% are singletons. Notes on the study in general: The authors expected sequencing depth to affect clonotype sharing among donors.

The V and J genes are TRBV7-6 and TRBJ1-1; the match to TRBD1 covers 7 bases. Sequencing used naive CD4+ T cells sorted from blood. The subset is: CD45RA+ positively selected. The source is a man aged 30 to 39 in good health. As DNA, the CDR3 is TGTGCCAGCAGCTTAGTGGGAGGGGGCGTTCTTACTGAAGCTTTCTTT. Translating gives CASSLVGGGVLTEAFF.